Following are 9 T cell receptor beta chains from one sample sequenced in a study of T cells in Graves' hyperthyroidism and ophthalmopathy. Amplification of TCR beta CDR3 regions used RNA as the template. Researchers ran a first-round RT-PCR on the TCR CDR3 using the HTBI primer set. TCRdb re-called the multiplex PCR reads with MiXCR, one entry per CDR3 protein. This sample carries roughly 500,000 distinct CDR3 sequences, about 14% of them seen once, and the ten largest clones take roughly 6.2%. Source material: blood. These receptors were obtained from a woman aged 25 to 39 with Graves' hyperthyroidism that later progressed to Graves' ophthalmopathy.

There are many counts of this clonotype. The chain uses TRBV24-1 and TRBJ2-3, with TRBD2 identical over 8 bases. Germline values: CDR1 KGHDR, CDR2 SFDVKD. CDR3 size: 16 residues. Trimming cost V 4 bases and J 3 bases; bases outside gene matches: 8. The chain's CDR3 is CATSDPGLAGTDTQYF. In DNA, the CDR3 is TGTGCCACCAGTGACCCCGGACTAGCAGGTACAGATACGCAGTATTTT.

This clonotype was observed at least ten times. CDR3 sequence reads: CASSLRVEGYNEQFF. DNA of the CDR3: TGTGCCAGCAGTCTCCGCGTCGAAGGCTACAATGAGCAGTTCTTC. The chain joins TRBV12-3 or TRBV12-4 to TRBJ2-1; D is unresolved. The CDR3 has 15 residues. V shed 5 bases and J shed 3 bases, with 14 bases lying between them.

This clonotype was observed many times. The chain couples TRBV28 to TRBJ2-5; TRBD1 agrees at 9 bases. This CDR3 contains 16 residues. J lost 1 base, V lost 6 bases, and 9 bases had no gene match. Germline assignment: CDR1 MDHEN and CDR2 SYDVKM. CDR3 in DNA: TGTGCCAGCAGCCCCAGGGGGACAGGGCGCCAAGAGACCCAGTACTTC. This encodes CASSPRGTGRQETQYF.

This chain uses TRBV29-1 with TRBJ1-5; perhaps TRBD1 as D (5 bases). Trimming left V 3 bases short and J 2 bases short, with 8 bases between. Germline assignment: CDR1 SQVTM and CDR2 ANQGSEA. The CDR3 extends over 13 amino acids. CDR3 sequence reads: CSVDLGGNQPQHF. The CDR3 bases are TGCAGCGTTGATCTGGGGGGCAATCAGCCCCAGCATTTT.

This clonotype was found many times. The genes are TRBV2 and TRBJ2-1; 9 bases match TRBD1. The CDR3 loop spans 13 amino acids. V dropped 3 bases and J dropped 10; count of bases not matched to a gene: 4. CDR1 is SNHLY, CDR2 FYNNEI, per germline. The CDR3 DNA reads TGTGCCAGCAGTGAGGGACAGGGAGCGGAGCAGTTCTTC. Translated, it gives CASSEGQGAEQFF. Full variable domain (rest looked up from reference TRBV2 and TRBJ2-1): EPEVTQTPSHQVTQMGQEVILRCVPISNHLYFYWYRQILGQKVEFLVSFYNNEISEKSEIFDDQFSVERPDGSNFTLKIRSTKLEDSAMYFCASSEGQGAEQFFGPGTRLTVL.

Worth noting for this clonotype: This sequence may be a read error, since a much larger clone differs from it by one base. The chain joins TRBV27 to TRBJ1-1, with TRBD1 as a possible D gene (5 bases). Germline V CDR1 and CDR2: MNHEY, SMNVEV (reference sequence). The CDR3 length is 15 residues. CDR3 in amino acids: CASSLEGWGSTEASF. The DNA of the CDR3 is TGTGCCAGCAGTTTAGAGGGTTGGGGGTCCACTGAAGCTTCCTTT.

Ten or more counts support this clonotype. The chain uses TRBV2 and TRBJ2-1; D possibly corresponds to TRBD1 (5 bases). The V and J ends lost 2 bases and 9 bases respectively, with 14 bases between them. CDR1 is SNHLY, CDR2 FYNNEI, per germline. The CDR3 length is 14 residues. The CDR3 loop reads CASSEFDSSGEQFF. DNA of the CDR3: TGTGCCAGCAGTGAATTCGACAGCAGTGGTGAGCAGTTCTTC.

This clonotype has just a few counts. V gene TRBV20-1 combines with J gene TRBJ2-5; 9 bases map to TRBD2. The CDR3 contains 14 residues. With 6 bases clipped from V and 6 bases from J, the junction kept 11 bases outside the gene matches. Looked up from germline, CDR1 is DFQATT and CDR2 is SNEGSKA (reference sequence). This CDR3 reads CSARIAGDQKTQYF. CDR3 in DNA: TGCAGTGCGAGGATAGCGGGAGATCAGAAGACCCAGTACTTC.

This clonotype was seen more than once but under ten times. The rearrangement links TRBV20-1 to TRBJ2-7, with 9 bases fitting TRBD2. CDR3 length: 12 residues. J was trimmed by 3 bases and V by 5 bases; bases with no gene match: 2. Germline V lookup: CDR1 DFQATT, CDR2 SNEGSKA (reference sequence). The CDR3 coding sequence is TGCAGTGCTGTACTAGCGGGCTACGAGCAGTACTTC. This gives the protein CSAVLAGYEQYF.